This section outlines one T cell receptor (beta chain) sequence together with its context. Between the trimmed V and J ends, which lost 1 base and 4 bases, there was a span of 11 bases. This CDR3 is built from 16 residues. CDR1 SGHAT and CDR2 FQNNGV come from the germline V gene. This sample was included in a study of shared clonotypes between healthy human individuals. The protocol was immunoSEQ multiplex PCR, while the TCRdb copy is restricted to in-frame clones and leaves out a portion. This table holds hundreds of thousands of clones, approximately 95% found once. Sequenced sample: naive CD4+ T cells sorted from blood. Subset defined: CD45RA+ positively selected. The sequence was collected from a woman aged 30 to 39 in good health. The chain combines TRBV11-2 with TRBJ2-6, with D perhaps matching TRBD2 (5 bases). The CDR3 coding sequence is TGTGCCAGCAGCTTAGTTCCGGGGAGCGGGGCCAACGTCCTGACTTTC. It encodes CASSLVPGSGANVLTF.